This T cell receptor (beta chain) was sequenced during a study of OX40 agonist ivuxolimab in advanced cancers. Profiled with immunoSEQ multiplex PCR; TCRdb holds only in-frame clones, not every one. The sample holds about 18,000 clones; 85% to 90% are singletons and the top ten take about 72%. CDR1 and CDR2 from the germline V gene are SGHDT and YYEEEE. There are 12 residues in the CDR3. V was trimmed by 4 bases and J by 5 bases, leaving 10 bases between them. The source was CD4+ or CD8+ T cells sorted from blood, collected in a trial of the OX40 agonist ivuxolimab. This chain uses TRBV5-6 with TRBJ2-7; no firm D call. This sequence was found in an adult with an advanced solid tumor such as melanoma, head and neck, liver or kidney cancer. CDR3 DNA sequence: TGTGCCAGCAGCGACGAACGGGACGAGCAGTACTTC. Translation gives CASSDERDEQYF. Full variable domain (missing parts from reference TRBV5-6 and TRBJ2-7): DAGVTQSPTHLIKTRGQQVTLRCSPKSGHDTVSWYQQALGQGPQFIFQYYEEEERQRGNFPDRFSGHQFPNYSSELNVNALLLGDSALYLCASSDERDEQYFGPGTRLTVT.